This record looks at one T cell receptor (beta chain) sequence and its context. Grouping used clinical history reported by participants in a survey and questionnaire. This record belongs to a study of blood T cell repertoires in COVID-19. This CDR3 spans 14 amino acids. CDR1 and CDR2 (germline): SGHNT, YYREEE (reference sequence). Trimming took 0 bases from V and 7 from J, leaving 13 bases between them. Clones were read by immunoSEQ multiplex PCR, and TCRdb kept only the in-frame ones, dropping some. The sample records 200,000 to 250,000 clones, around 87% being singletons. The chain couples TRBV5-4 to TRBJ1-1; D call uncertain. Input material: PBMCs or T cells enriched from blood (not recorded which). The source is a woman aged 25-40 years with acute COVID-19. In DNA, the CDR3 is TGTGCCAGCAGCTTGGGCGGGGAAGTAAGTGAAGCTTTCTTT. It codes for CASSLGGEVSEAFF.